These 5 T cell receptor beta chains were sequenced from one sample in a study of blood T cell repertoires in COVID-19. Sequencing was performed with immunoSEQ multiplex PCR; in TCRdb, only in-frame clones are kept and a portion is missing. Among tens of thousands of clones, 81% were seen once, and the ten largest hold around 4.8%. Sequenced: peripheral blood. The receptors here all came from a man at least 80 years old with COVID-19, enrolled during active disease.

For the CDR3, the DNA is TGTGCCACCAGCAGAGTACTGAATGAGCAGTTCTTC. It yields the protein CATSRVLNEQFF. The J gene is TRBJ2-1, the V gene TRBV15; no firm D call. The V gene lost 1 base and the J gene lost 7 bases, with 5 bases spanning the gap. Germline assignment: CDR1 LNHNV and CDR2 YYDKDF (reference sequence). CDR3 length equals 12 residues.

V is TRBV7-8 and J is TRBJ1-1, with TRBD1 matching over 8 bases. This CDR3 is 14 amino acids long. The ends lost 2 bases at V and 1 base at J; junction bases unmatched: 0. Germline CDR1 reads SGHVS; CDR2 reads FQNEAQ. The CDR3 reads CASSLQGANTEAFF. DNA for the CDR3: TGTGCCAGCAGCTTACAGGGGGCGAACACTGAAGCTTTCTTT.

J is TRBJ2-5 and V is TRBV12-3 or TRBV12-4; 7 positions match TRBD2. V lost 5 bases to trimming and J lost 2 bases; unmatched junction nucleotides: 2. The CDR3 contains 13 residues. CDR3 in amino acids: CASSPAGQETQYF. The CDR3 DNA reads TGTGCCAGCAGTCCAGCGGGACAAGAGACCCAGTACTTC.

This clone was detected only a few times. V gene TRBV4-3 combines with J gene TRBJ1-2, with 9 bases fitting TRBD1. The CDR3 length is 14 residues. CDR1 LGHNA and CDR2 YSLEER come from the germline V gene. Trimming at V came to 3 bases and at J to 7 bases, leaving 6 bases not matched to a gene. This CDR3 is CASSQDNRGPGYTF. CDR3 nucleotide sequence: TGCGCCAGCAGCCAGGACAACAGGGGGCCTGGCTACACCTTC.

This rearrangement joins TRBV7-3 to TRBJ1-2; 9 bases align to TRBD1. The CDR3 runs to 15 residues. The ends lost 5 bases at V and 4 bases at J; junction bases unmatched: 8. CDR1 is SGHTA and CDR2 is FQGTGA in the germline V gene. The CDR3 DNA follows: TGTGCCAGCAGCAAGACCGGGACAGGGACCTATGGCTACACCTTC. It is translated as CASSKTGTGTYGYTF.